This T cell receptor beta chain was identified in a study of ipilimumab plus nivolumab after autologous stem cell transplantation. On the study more broadly: Patients received a median of roughly five ipilimumab and about 8 nivolumab doses.

The table came from immunoSEQ multiplex PCR; TCRdb's copy has only in-frame clones and leaves some out. The data contain 12,000 or so clones, roughly 70% of them seen just once; the ten biggest clones take up roughly 9.6%. The CDR3 is 13 residues long. J lost 3 bases, V lost 8 bases, and 6 bases had no gene match. In germline, CDR1 is SGHTA, CDR2 FQGNSA. The receptor comes from a male donor with multiple myeloma. V usage is TRBV7-2 and J usage is TRBJ2-5; 7 nucleotides agree with TRBD1. The sample consisted of PBMCs, taken in a trial of ipilimumab plus nivolumab as post-transplant consolidation. The CDR3 nucleotides are TGTGCCAGCCGCAGGGGGAGTGAAGAGACCCAGTACTTC. It translates to CASRRGSEETQYF.